These 15 T cell receptor beta chains came from one sample sequenced in a study of shared clonotypes between healthy human individuals. Only in-frame clones appear in the TCRdb table, and some are missing; sequencing was by immunoSEQ multiplex PCR. The table records approximately 2.1 million clones, over 85% of them present only once. The sample was naive CD4+ T cells from PBMCs. Documented subset: CD45RA+ positively selected. These receptors all stem from a man aged 18 to 35 in good health. Some clones in this sample may be carry-over from other donors' samples.

This chain connects TRBV7-2 to TRBJ2-7; D not certain. The CDR3 spans 14 residues. The V end lost 1 base, the J end lost 2 bases, and 9 bases lay between the germline ends. Germline-derived CDR1 and CDR2 are SGHTA and FQGNSA. CDR3 loop: CASSLDPGPYEQYF. The DNA of the CDR3 is TGTGCCAGCAGCTTAGATCCAGGTCCCTACGAGCAGTACTTC.

Comment on this clone: Distinct nucleotide sequences in the sample also encode this CDR3. The chain couples TRBV5-1 to TRBJ1-2; 10 bases fit TRBD1. The germline V gene has CDR1 SGHRS and CDR2 YFSETQ. Trimming at V came to 4 bases and at J to 5 bases, leaving 5 bases not matched to a gene. The CDR3 has 14 residues. The CDR3 nucleotides are TGCGCCAGCAGCCCGGGACAGGGGATTTATGGCTACACCTTC. Its translation: CASSPGQGIYGYTF.

The rearrangement uses TRBV2 and TRBJ1-5; 10 bases align to TRBD1. This CDR3 has 15 residues. After removal of 6 bases from V and 3 bases from J, the junction contained 5 bases not matched to a gene. In germline, CDR1 is SNHLY, CDR2 FYNNEI. The CDR3 DNA reads TGTGCCAGCAGCCGGACAGGGGGGACCAATCAGCCCCAGCATTTT. Its protein product is CASSRTGGTNQPQHF.

V gene TRBV28 combines with J gene TRBJ1-3, with D uncertain. Germline CDR1 is MDHEN and CDR2 is SYDVKM. The V gene lost 8 bases and the J gene lost 0 bases, with 14 bases spanning the gap. The CDR3 consists of 15 residues. The CDR3 is CASEEGGSSGNTIYF. The CDR3 DNA reads as TGTGCCAGCGAAGAAGGCGGGAGCTCTGGAAACACCATATATTTT.

On this clone itself: In the same sample, other DNA sequences code for this CDR3. The gene calls are TRBV18 and TRBJ2-7, with a possible D match to TRBD1 (6 bases). V was trimmed by 3 bases and J by 7 bases, leaving 16 bases between them. CDR1 KGHSH and CDR2 LQKENI come from the germline V gene. The length of the CDR3 is 14 residues. CDR3 sequence: CASSPAQGPGEQYF. The DNA for the CDR3 is TGTGCCAGCTCACCCGCACAGGGTCCGGGGGAGCAGTACTTC.

This chain uses TRBV28 with TRBJ1-2; no clear D. Looked up from germline, CDR1 is MDHEN and CDR2 is SYDVKM. Trimming took 5 bases from V and 4 from J, leaving 14 bases between them. This CDR3 is 14 amino acids long. CDR3 in amino acids: CASSPRAHPYGYTF. In DNA form, the CDR3 reads TGTGCCAGCAGTCCCCGGGCCCACCCCTATGGCTACACCTTC.

The genes are TRBV18 and TRBJ2-7; the D gene could be TRBD1 or TRBD2 (6 bases each). Germline CDR1 and CDR2: KGHSH and LQKENI. The CDR3 has 14 amino acids. V lost 4 bases and J 1 base, leaving 11 bases between the germline ends. The chain's CDR3 is CASSRGADSYEQYF. DNA of the CDR3: TGTGCCAGCTCACGGGGGGCAGATTCCTACGAGCAGTACTTC.

The V call is TRBV4-3, the J call TRBJ2-7; 9 positions agree with TRBD2. CDR1 and CDR2 from the germline V gene are LGHNA and YSLEER. V shed 0 bases and J 3 bases; nucleotides not matched to a gene: 9. The CDR3 has 17 residues. This CDR3 is CASSQDRAGGTYYEQYF. The DNA for the CDR3 is TGCGCCAGCAGCCAAGACCGTGCGGGGGGGACCTACTACGAGCAGTACTTC.

V usage is TRBV7-8 and J usage is TRBJ2-3; D not resolved. The germline V gene encodes CDR1 SGHVS and CDR2 FQNEAQ. The CDR3 runs to 13 residues. V was cut by 4 bases and J by 4 bases, with 9 bases left in between. CDR3 nucleotides: TGTGCCAGCAGCTCCTATTGGCCAGATACGCAGTATTTT. It specifies CASSSYWPDTQYF.

For this clone: Within the sample, other DNA sequences also encode this same CDR3. CDR3 in amino acids: CASSELGTGELFF. DNA of the CDR3: TGTGCCAGCAGTGAATTGGGGACCGGGGAGCTGTTTTTT. The chain is built from TRBV6-1 and TRBJ2-2; no firm D call. This CDR3 is built from 13 residues. V shed 2 bases and J shed 5 bases, with 6 bases lying between them. From germline, CDR1 is MNHNS and CDR2 SASEGT.

This clone occurred once. The genes are TRBV6-6 and TRBJ1-4; no clear D. This CDR3 has 15 amino acids. V lost 0 bases and J 3 bases, leaving 8 bases between the germline ends. Germline CDR1 MNHNY, CDR2 SVGAGI (reference sequence). Here the CDR3 DNA reads TGTGCCAGCAGTTACTCGACGGGTTCTAATGAAAAACTGTTTTTT. It yields the protein CASSYSTGSNEKLFF.

The chain recombines TRBV11-2 with TRBJ2-7; D not resolved. Trimming removed 5 bases at V and 6 bases at J, with 14 bases between. CDR1 SGHAT and CDR2 FQNNGV come from the germline V gene. This CDR3 has 13 amino acids. The CDR3 loop is CASSRSLLAEQYF. The CDR3 bases are TGTGCCAGCAGCCGTTCCCTTCTGGCCGAGCAGTACTTC.

The chain combines TRBV10-3 with TRBJ2-7; 8 bases agree with TRBD2. V shed 7 bases, J shed 5 bases, and the junction held 7 bases outside the gene matches. The CDR3 is 13 residues long. Germline loops: CDR1 ENHRY, CDR2 SYGVKD. In nucleotides, the CDR3 is TGTGCCATCACGGCGGGAGGCGAGGACGAGCAGTACTTC. Its translation is CAITAGGEDEQYF.

The chain joins TRBV25-1 to TRBJ2-1, with 8 bases identical to TRBD1. CDR3 length: 16 residues. Germline V gene sequence: CDR1 MGHDK, CDR2 SYGVNS. V trimming: 5 bases; J trimming: 0 bases; junction bases outside the gene matches: 6. The CDR3 here is CASSSRTGSSYNEQFF. CDR3 DNA: TGTGCCAGCAGTTCCCGGACAGGGAGCTCCTACAATGAGCAGTTCTTC.

This chain uses TRBV6-6 with TRBJ2-5; no clear D. The V gene lost 0 bases and the J gene lost 6 bases, with 11 bases spanning the gap. CDR1 is MNHNY, CDR2 SVGAGI, per germline (reference sequence). This CDR3 region has 14 residues. The CDR3 nucleotides are TGTGCCAGCAGTTACTCGAATGGGTATCAGACCCAGTACTTC. This codes for CASSYSNGYQTQYF.